Below, one T cell receptor (beta chain) is given with its context. No antigen is known for it. The CDR3 length is 11 residues. V was pared by 8 bases and J by 6 bases, with 9 bases between. TCRdb reprocessed the 5' RACE reads via MiXCR and lists one record per CDR3 protein. The data show hundreds of thousands of distinct CDR3 sequences, around 17% seen once. This entry comes from a study of T-cell memory formation after mild COVID-19. Study findings and constraints: Clones contracting across day 15 to 85 had a balanced CD4/CD8 profile; later expanding clones leaned CD4+.

Sample: PBMCs or a T cell subset sorted from them (not recorded which). The gene calls are TRBV12-3 or TRBV12-4 and TRBJ2-3, with unresolved D. This sequence was found in a man between 18 and 35 years old who had mild COVID-19 (a few samples of this study predate the infection). Cell type and time point are not known. The CDR3 protein is CASGARDTQYF. The CDR3 nucleotides read TGTGCCAGCGGCGCTAGGGATACGCAGTATTTT.